The clone carrying this TCR beta chain was found a few times. The data are from a study of T cells in Graves' hyperthyroidism and ophthalmopathy. RNA transcripts yielded amplified TCR beta CDR3 regions. The HTBI primer set served for first-round RT-PCR of the TCR CDR3. From the multiplex PCR reads, TCRdb called clonotypes with MiXCR, one entry per CDR3 protein. This table has 650,000 to 800,000 distinct CDR3 sequences, 45% appearing once. With 4 bases clipped from V and 0 bases from J, the junction kept 7 bases outside the gene matches. CDR1 and CDR2 (germline): SGHNT, YYREEE (reference sequence). There are 15 residues in the CDR3.

Sequencing used peripheral blood or thyroid tissue (not recorded which). The source of this sequence is an adult man with Graves' disease, either hyperthyroidism or ophthalmopathy (not recorded which). The chain has TRBV5-4 and TRBJ2-7, with 7 bases lining up with TRBD1. In nucleotides, the CDR3 is TGTGCCAGCAGCCAGGAGACAGGGCACTCCTACGAGCAGTACTTC. It encodes CASSQETGHSYEQYF.